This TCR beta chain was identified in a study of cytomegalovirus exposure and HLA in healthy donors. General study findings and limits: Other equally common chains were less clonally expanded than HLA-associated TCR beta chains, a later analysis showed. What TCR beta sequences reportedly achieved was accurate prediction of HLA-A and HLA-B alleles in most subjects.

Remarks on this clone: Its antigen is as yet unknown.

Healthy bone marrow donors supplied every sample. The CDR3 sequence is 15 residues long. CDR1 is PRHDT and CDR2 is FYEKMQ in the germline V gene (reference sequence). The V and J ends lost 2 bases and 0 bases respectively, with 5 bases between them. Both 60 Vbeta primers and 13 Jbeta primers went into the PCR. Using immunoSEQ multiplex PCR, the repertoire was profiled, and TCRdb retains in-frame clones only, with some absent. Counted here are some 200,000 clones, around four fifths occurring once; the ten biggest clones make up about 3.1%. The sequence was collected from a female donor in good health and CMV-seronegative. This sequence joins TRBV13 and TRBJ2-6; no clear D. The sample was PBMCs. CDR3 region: CASSLFSSGANVLTF. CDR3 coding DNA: TGTGCCAGCAGCTTATTTAGCTCTGGGGCCAACGTCCTGACTTTC.